What follows describes a single T cell receptor (beta chain). The data belong to a study of blood T cell repertoires in COVID-19. The overall study: In each case, the material was cDNA or gDNA derived from T cells, B-cell-depleted T cells, or PBMCs.

As processed by the authors: Reference gene primer amplification yielded estimated nucleated cell counts. Only in-frame clones appear in the TCRdb table, and some are missing; sequencing was by immunoSEQ multiplex PCR. V and J calls and clone size are given by that table; D and trimming were obtained from the DNA. The repertoire holds 85,000 or so clones, with about 95% as singletons. Sequencing was carried out using peripheral blood. The sequence derives from a human donor with active COVID-19. The donor label of this sample is uncertain.

The CDR3 DNA follows: TGCGCCAGCAGAACAGGGACGTCCGGGGAGCTGTTTTTT. Its translation is CASRTGTSGELFF. This sequence joins TRBV5-1 and TRBJ2-2; D might be TRBD1 (6 bases). Trimming pared 5 bases from V and 6 bases from J, leaving 11 bases between. CDR1 is SGHRS and CDR2 is YFSETQ in the germline V gene. CDR3 size: 13 residues. The entire variable domain, with the rest obtained from reference TRBV5-1 and TRBJ2-2, is as follows: KAGVTQTPRYLIKTRGQQVTLSCSPISGHRSVSWYQQTPGQGLQFLFEYFSETQRNKGNFPGRFSGRQFSNSRSEMNVSTLELGDSALYLCASRTGTSGELFFGEGSRLTVL.